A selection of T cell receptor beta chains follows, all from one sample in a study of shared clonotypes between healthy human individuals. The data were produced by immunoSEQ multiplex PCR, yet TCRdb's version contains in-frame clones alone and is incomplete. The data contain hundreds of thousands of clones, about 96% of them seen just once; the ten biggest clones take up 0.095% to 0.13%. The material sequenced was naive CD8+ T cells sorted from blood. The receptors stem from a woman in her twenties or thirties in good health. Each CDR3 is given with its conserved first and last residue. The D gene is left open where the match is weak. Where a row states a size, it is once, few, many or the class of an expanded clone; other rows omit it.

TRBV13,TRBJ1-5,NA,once,TGTGCCAGCAGCTCATCCGGAAGTAGCAATCAGCCCCAGCATTTT,CASSSSGSSNQPQHF
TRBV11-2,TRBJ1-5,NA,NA,TGTGCCAGCAGTATCGGGGGGGGAGCCAACCAGCCCCAGCATTTT,CASSIGGGANQPQHF
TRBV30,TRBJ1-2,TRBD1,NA,TGTGCCTGGAGTGTTGGGCAGGGGGTTTTAGATGGCTACACCTTC,CAWSVGQGVLDGYTF
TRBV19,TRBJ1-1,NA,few,TGTGCCAGTAGTATCAGTCCAGGGCTGGCCACTGAAGCTTTCTTT,CASSISPGLATEAFF
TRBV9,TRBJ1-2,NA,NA,TGTGCCAGCAGCGTAAGCCCATCCCCTAACTATGGCTACACCTTC,CASSVSPSPNYGYTF
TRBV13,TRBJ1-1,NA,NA,TGTGCCAGCAGCTTAGGGGGTGACACTGAAGCTTTCTTT,CASSLGGDTEAFF
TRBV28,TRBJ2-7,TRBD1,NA,TGTGCCAGCAGTTTAATTGACGGGACAGGGGGCTCCGAGCAGTACTTC,CASSLIDGTGGSEQYF
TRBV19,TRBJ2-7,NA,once,TGTGCCAGTAGTATCAGTTGGCGGGATGGGGACGAGCAGTACTTC,CASSISWRDGDEQYF
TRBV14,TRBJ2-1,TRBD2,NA,TGTGCCAGCAGCCCACTAGCGGGATTAAATAATGAGCAGTTCTTC,CASSPLAGLNNEQFF
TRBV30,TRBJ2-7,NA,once,TGTGCCTGGAAGGCCACAAAGTCCTACGAGCAGTACTTC,CAWKATKSYEQYF
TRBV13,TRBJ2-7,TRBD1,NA,TGTGCCAGCAGCTTTACAGGGGGCAATTCCTACGAGCAGTACTTC,CASSFTGGNSYEQYF
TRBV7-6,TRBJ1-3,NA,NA,TGTGCCAGCAGCCAAACAGCAAGCTCTGGAAACACCATATATTTT,CASSQTASSGNTIYF
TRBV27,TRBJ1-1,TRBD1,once,TGTGCCAGCAGGAAAGGGGGCAGGAACACTGAAGCTTTCTTT,CASRKGGRNTEAFF
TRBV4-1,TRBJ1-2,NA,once,TGCGCCAGCAGCCAAGGCGGCGTACACTATGGCTACACCTTC,CASSQGGVHYGYTF
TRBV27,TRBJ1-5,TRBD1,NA,TGTGCCAGCAGTTTCACAGGGGCTCATCAGCCCCAGCATTTT,CASSFTGAHQPQHF
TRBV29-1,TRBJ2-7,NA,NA,TGCAGCGTGGGGGACACCGTACTACTCTACGAGCAGTACTTC,CSVGDTVLLYEQYF
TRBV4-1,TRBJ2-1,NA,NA,TGCGCCAGCAGCCCCAAGACTGGAAACAATGAGCAGTTCTTC,CASSPKTGNNEQFF
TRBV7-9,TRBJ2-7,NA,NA,TGTGCCAGCAGTACCCCGACTGCTGGGGGCGAGCAGTACTTC,CASSTPTAGGEQYF
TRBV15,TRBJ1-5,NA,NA,TGTGCCACCAGCTCCGGGGGGAGCAATCAGCCCCAGCATTTT,CATSSGGSNQPQHF
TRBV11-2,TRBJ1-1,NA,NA,TGTGCCAGCAGCTTAAACGGCCCGGGGATGAACACTGAAGCTTTCTTT,CASSLNGPGMNTEAFF